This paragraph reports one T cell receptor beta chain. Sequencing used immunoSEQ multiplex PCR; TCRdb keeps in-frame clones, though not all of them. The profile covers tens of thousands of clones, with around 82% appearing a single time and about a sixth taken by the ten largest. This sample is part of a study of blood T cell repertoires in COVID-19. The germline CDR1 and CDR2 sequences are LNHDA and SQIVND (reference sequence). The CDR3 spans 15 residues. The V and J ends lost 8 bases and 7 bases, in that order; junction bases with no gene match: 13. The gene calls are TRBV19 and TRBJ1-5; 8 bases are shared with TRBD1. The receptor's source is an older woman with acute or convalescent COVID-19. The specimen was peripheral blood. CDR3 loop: CASQHLDRDRQPQHF. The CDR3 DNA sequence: TGTGCCAGTCAACACCTGGACAGGGATAGGCAGCCCCAGCATTTT.